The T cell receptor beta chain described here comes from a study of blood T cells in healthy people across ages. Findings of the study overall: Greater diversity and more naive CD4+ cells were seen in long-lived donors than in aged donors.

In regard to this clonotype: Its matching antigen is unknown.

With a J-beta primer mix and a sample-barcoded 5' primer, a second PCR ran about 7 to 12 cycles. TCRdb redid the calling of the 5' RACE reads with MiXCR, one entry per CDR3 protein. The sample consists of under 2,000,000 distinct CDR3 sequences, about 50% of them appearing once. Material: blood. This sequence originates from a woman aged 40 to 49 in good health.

The CDR3 spells CASSSLRPGTATSYEQYF. The CDR3 DNA reads TGTGCCAGCAGTTCCCTTCGCCCCGGGACGGCCACCTCCTACGAGCAGTACTTC. The V and J genes are TRBV6-5 and TRBJ2-7; D tentatively reads TRBD1 or TRBD2 (5 bases each). CDR3 length: 18 amino acids. The germline V and J ends were trimmed by 4 bases and 0 bases, with 22 bases remaining between them. The germline V gene encodes CDR1 MNHEY and CDR2 SVGAGI.